The entry below describes one T cell receptor beta chain. The CDR3 is made up of 11 amino acids. Germline V gene lookup returns CDR1 ENHRY and CDR2 SYGVKD. V lost 11 bases and J lost 5; bases outside the gene matches: 6. The data derive from a study of blood T cell repertoires in COVID-19. Study-wide background: Both acute and convalescent COVID-19 samples were obtained from the United States, Italy and Spain. T cells, B-cell-depleted T cells, or PBMCs provided the cDNA or gDNA that served as material.

In the authors' workflow: For nucleated cells, counts were estimated from reference gene primer amplification. Here immunoSEQ multiplex PCR was the method, and the copy in TCRdb shows in-frame clones only, minus some. V, J and clone size were drawn from that table, and D and trimming were deduced from the DNA. This table has just under 95,000 clones, 75% to 85% appearing once. The sample consisted of peripheral blood. The rearrangement links TRBV10-3 to TRBJ2-7, with 7 bases that match TRBD1. The TCR was taken from a human donor in a cohort sampled during active COVID-19. The DNA for the CDR3 is TGTGCCCCCCGACAGGGCCACGAGCAGTACTTC. Translating gives CAPRQGHEQYF.